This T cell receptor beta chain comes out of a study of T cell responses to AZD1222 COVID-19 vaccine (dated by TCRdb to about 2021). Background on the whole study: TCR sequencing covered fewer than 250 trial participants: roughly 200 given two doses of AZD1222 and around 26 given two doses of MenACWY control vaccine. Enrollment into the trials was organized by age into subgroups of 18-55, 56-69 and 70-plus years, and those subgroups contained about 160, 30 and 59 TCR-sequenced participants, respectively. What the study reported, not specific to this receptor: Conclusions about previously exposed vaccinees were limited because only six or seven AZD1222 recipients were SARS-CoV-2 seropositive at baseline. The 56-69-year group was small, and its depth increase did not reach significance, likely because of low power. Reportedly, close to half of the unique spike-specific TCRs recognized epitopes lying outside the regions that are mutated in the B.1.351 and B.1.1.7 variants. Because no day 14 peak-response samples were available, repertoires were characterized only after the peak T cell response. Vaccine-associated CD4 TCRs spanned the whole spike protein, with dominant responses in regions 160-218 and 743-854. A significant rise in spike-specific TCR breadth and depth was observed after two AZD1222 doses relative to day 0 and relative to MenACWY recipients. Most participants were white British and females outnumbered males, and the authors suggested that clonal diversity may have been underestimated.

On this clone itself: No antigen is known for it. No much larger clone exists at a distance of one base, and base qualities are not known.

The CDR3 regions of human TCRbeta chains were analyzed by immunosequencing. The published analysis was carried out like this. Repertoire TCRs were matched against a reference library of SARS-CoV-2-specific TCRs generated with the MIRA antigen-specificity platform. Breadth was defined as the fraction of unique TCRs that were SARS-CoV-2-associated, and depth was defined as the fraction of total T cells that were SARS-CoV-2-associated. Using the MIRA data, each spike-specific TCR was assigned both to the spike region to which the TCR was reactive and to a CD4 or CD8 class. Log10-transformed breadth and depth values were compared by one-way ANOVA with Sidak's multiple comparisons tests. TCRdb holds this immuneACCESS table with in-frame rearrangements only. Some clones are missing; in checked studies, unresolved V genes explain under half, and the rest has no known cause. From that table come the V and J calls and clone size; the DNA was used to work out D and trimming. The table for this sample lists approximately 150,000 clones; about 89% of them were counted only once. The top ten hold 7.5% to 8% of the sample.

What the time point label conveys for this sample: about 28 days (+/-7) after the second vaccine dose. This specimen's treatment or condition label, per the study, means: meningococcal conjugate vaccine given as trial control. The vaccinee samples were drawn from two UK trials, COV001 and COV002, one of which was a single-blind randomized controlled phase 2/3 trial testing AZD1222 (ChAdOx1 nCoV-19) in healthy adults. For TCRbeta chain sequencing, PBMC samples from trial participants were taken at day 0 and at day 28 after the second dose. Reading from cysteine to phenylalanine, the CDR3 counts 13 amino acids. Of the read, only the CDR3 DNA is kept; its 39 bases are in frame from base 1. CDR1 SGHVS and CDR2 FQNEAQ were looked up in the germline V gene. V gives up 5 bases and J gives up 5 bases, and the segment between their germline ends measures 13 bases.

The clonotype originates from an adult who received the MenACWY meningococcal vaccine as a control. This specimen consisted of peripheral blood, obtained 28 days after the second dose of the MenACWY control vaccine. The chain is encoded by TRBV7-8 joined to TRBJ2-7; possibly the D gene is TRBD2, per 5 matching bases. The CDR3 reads CASSRPTSDEQYF. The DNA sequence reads TGTGCCAGCAGCCGCCCCACTAGTGACGAGCAGTACTTC.